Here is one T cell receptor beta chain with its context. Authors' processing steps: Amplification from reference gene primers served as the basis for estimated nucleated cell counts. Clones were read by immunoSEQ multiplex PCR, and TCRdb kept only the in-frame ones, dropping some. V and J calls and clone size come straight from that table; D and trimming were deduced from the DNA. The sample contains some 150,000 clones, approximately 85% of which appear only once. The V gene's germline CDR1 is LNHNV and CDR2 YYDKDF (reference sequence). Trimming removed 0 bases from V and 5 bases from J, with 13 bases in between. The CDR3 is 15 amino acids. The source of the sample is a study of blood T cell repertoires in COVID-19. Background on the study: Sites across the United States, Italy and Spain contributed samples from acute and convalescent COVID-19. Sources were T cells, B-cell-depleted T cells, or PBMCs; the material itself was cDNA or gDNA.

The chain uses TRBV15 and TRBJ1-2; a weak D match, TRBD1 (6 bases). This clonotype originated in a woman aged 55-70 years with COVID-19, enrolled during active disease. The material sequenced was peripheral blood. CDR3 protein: CATSRDYRDGYGYTF. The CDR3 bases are TGTGCCACCAGCAGAGATTACAGGGATGGGTATGGCTACACCTTC.